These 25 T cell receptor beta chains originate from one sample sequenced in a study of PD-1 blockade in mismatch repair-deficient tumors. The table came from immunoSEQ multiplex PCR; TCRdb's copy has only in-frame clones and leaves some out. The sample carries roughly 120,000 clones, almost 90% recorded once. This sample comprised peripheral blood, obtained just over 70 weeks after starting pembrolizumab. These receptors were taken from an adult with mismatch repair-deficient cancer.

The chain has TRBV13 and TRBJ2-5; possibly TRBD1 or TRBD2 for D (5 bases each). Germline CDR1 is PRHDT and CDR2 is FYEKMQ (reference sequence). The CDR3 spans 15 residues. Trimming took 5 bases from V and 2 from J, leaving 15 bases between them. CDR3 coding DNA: TGTGCCAGCAGCACCCCCCGGGGCACGCAAGAGACCCAGTACTTC. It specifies CASSTPRGTQETQYF.

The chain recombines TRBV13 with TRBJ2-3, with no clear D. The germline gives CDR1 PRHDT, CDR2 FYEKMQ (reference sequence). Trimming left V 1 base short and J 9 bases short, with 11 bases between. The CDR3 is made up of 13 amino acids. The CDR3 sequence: CASSLAGIGTQYF. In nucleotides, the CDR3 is TGTGCCAGCAGCTTAGCTGGAATCGGGACGCAGTATTTT.

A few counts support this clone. This CDR3 is CASSPMYVGQGSGYTF. The DNA of the CDR3 is TGTGCCAGCAGTCCCATGTACGTGGGACAGGGTAGTGGCTACACCTTC. V usage is TRBV28 and J usage is TRBJ1-2, with 9 bases that match TRBD1. Germline assignment: CDR1 MDHEN and CDR2 SYDVKM. The CDR3 consists of 16 residues. Unmatched junction bases numbered 14, after V lost 5 bases and J lost 7 bases.

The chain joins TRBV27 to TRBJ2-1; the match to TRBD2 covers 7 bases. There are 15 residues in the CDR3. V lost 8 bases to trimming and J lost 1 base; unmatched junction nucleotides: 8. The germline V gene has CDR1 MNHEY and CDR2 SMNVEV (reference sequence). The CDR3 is CASAGEGLSYNEQFF. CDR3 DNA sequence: TGTGCCAGCGCTGGGGAGGGCCTGTCCTACAATGAGCAGTTCTTC.

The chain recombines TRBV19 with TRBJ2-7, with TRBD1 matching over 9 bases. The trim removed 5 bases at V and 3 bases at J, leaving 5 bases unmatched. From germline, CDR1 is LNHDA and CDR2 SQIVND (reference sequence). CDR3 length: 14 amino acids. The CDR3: CASSSGTGNYEQYF. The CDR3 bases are TGTGCCAGTAGTTCCGGGACAGGGAACTACGAGCAGTACTTC.

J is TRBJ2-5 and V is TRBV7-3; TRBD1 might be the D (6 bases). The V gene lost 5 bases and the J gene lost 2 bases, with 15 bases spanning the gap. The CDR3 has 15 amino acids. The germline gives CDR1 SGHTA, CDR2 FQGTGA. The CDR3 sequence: CASSAQTGWQETQYF. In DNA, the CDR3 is TGTGCCAGCAGCGCACAGACAGGTTGGCAAGAGACCCAGTACTTC.

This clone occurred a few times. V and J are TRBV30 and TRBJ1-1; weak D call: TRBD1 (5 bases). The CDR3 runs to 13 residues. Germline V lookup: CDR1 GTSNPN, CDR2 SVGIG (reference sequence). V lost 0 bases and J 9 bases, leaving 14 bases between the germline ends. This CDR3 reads CAWSVWGSGQAFF. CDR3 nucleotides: TGTGCCTGGAGTGTTTGGGGGTCAGGGCAAGCTTTCTTT.

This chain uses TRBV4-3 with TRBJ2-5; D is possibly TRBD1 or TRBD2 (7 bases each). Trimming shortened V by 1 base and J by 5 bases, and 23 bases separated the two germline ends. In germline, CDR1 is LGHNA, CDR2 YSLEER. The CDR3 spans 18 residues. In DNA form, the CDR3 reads TGCGCCAGCAGCCAAGGTCCCACCTCAGGGGGGGCAGGGGAGACCCAGTACTTC. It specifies CASSQGPTSGGAGETQYF.

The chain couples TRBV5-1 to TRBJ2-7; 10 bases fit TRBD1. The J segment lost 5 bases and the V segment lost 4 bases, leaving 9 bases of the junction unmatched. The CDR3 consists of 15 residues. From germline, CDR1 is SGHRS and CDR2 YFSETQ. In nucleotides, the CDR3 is TGCGCCAGCAGCCCCCGACAGGGGGCTTACAACGAGCAGTACTTC. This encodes CASSPRQGAYNEQYF.

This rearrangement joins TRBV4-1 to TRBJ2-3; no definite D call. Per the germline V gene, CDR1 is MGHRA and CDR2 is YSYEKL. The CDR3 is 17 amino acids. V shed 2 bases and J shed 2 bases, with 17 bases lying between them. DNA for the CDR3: TGCGCCAGCAGCCAAAGTTCGGAAGCCCACTACACAGATACGCAGTATTTT. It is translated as CASSQSSEAHYTDTQYF.

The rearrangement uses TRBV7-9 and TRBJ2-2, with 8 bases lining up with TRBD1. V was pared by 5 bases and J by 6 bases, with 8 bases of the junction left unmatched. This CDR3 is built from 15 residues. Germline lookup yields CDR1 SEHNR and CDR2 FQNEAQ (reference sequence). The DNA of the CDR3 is TGTGCCAGCAGCCGAGACAGGGGAAGGTCCGGGGAGCTGTTTTTT. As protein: CASSRDRGRSGELFF.

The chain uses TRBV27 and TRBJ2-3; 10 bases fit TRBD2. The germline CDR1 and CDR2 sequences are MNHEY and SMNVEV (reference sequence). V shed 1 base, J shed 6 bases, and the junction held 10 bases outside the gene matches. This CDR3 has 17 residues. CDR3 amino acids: CASSLLSSGGLMDTQYF. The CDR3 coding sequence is TGTGCCAGCAGTTTATTGTCTAGCGGGGGACTTATGGATACGCAGTATTTT.

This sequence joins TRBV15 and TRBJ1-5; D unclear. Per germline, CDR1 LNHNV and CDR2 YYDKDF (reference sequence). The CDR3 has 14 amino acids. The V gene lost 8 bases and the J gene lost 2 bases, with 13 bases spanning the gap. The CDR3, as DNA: TGTGCCACCTCAGTAAAATTTGGCAATCAGCCCCAGCATTTT. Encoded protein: CATSVKFGNQPQHF.

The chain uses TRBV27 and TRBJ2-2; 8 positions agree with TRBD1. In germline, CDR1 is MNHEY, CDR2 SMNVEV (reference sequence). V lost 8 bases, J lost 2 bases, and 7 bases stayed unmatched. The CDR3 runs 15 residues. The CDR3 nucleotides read TGTGCCAGCGCCAGACAGGGGTACAACACCGGGGAGCTGTTTTTT. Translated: CASARQGYNTGELFF.

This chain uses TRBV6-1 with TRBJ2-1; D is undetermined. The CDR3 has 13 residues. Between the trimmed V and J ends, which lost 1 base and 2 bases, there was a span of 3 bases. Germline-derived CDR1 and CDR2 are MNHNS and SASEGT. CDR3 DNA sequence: TGTGCCAGCAGTGAAGGCACCTACAATGAGCAGTTCTTC. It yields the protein CASSEGTYNEQFF.

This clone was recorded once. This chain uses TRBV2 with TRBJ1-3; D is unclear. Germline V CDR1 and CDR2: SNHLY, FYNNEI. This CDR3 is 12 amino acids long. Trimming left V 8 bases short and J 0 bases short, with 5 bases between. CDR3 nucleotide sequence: TGTGCCAGCCGCCTCTCTGGAAACACCATATATTTT. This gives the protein CASRLSGNTIYF. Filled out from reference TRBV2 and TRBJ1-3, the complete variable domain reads EPEVTQTPSHQVTQMGQEVILRCVPISNHLYFYWYRQILGQKVEFLVSFYNNEISEKSEIFDDQFSVERPDGSNFTLKIRSTKLEDSAMYFCASRLSGNTIYFGEGSWLTVV.

CDR3 amino acids: CASSLQGNKNMPQHF. CDR3 nucleotide sequence: TGTGCCAGCAGTTTGCAGGGGAATAAGAACATGCCCCAGCATTTT. This chain joins TRBV27 and TRBJ1-5; D is perhaps TRBD1 (6 bases). V gave up 3 bases and J gave up 9 bases, with 18 bases separating them. The germline gives CDR1 MNHEY, CDR2 SMNVEV (reference sequence). This CDR3 is built from 15 residues.

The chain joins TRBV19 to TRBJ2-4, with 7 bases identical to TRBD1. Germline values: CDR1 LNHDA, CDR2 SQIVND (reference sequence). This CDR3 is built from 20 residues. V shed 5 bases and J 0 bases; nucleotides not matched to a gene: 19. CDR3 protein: CASSGTRTGGFYLAKNIQYF. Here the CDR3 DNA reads TGTGCCAGTAGTGGAACCAGGACAGGTGGTTTCTATCTAGCCAAAAACATTCAGTACTTC. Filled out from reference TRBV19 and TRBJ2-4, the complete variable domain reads DGGITQSPKYLFRKEGQNVTLSCEQNLNHDAMYWYRQDPGQGLRLIYYSQIVNDFQKGDIAEGYSVSREKKESFPLTVTSAQKNPTAFYLCASSGTRTGGFYLAKNIQYFGAGTRLSVL.

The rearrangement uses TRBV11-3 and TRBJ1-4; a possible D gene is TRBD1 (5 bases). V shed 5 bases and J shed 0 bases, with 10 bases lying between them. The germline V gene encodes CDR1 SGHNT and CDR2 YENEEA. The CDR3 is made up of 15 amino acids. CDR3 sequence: CASSLQGTTNEKLFF. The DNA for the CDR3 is TGTGCCAGCAGCCTCCAGGGAACAACTAATGAAAAACTGTTTTTT.

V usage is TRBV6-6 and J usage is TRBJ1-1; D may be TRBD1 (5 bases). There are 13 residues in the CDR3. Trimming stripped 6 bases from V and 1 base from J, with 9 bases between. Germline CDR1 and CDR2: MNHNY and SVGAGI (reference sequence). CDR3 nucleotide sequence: TGTGCCAGCAGAACACAGGAGAACACTGAAGCTTTCTTT. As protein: CASRTQENTEAFF.

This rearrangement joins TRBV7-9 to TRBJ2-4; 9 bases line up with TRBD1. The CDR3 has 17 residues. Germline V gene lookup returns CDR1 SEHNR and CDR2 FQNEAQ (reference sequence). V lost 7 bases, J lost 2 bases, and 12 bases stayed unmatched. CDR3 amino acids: CASTFTGTGRSKNIQYF. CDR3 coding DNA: TGTGCCAGCACCTTTACCGGGACAGGGAGGTCCAAAAACATTCAGTACTTC.

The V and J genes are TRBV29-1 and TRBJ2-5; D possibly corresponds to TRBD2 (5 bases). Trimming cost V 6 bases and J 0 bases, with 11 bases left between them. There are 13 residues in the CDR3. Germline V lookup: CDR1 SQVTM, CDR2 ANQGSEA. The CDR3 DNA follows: TGCAGCGTGGGCGGACTGAACCAAGAGACCCAGTACTTC. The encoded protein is CSVGGLNQETQYF.

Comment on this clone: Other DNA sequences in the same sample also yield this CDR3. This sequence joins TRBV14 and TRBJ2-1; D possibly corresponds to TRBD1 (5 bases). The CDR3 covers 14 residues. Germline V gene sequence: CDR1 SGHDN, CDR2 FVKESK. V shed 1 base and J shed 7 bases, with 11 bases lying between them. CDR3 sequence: CASSQGRVGNEQFF. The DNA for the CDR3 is TGTGCCAGCAGCCAAGGCAGGGTTGGGAATGAGCAGTTCTTC.

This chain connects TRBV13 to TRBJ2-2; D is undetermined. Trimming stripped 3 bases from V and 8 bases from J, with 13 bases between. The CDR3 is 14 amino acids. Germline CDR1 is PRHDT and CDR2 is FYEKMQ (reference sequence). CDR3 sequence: CASSLLASEGELFF. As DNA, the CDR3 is TGTGCCAGCAGCTTGTTGGCGAGTGAAGGGGAGCTGTTTTTT.

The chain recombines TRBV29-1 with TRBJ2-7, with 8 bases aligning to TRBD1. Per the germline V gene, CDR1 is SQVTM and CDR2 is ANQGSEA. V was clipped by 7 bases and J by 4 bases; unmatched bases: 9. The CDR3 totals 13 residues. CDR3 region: CSARTGWGYEQYF. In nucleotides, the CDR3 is TGCAGCGCCCGGACAGGGTGGGGGTACGAGCAGTACTTC.